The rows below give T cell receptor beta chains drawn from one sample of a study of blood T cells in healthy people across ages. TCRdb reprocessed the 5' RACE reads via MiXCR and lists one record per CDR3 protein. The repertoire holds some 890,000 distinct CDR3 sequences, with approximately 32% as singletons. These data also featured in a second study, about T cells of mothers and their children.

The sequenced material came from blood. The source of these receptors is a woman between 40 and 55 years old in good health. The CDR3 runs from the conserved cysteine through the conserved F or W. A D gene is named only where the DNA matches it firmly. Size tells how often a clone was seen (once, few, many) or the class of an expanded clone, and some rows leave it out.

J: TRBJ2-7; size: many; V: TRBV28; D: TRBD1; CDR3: CASRRQGLAYEQYF; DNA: TGTGCCAGCAGGAGACAGGGGCTAGCCTACGAGCAGTACTTC
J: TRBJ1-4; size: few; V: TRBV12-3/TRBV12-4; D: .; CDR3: CASSLPFATNEKLFF; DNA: TGTGCCAGCAGTTTACCCTTTGCAACTAATGAAAAACTGTTTTTT
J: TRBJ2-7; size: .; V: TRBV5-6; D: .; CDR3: CANSPGRRYQQYF; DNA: TGTGCCAACAGCCCCGGAAGGCGCTACCAGCAGTACTTC
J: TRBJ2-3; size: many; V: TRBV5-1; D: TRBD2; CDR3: CASSSQRTSGGSTQYF; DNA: TGCGCCAGCAGCTCCCAGCGGACTAGCGGGGGGTCTACGCAGTATTTT
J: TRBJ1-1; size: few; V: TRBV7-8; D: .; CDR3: CASSVRGGLNTEAFF; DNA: TGTGCCAGCAGCGTCCGGGGGGGTCTGAACACTGAAGCTTTCTTT
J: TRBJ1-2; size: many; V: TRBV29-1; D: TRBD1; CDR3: CSVSGGNGYTF; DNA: TGCAGCGTTTCAGGGGGGAATGGCTACACCTTC
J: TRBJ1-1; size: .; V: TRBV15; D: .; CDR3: CATSRERGVNTEAFF; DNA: TGTGCCACCAGCAGAGAGCGGGGTGTGAACACTGAAGCTTTCTTT
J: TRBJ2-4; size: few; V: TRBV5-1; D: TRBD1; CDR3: CASSSYRQGDIQYF; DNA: TGCGCCAGCAGCTCATATAGACAGGGGGACATTCAGTACTTC
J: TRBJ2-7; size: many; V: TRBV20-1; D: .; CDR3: CSAVTGSYEQYF; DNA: TGCAGTGCCGTTACAGGGTCCTACGAGCAGTACTTC
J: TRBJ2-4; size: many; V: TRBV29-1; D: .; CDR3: CSVVSGKGNIQYF; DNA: TGCAGCGTTGTCTCTGGGAAGGGAAACATTCAGTACTTC
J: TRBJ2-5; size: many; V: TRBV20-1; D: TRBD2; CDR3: CSASVGGARETQYF; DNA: TGCAGTGCTAGTGTCGGGGGGGCGCGGGAGACCCAGTACTTC
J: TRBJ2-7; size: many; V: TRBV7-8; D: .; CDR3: CASSLLPDGEQYF; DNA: TGTGCCAGCAGCTTATTACCGGACGGCGAGCAGTACTTC
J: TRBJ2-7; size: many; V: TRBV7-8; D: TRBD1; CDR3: CASSLGGTGYYEQYF; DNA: TGCGCCAGCAGCTTGGGCGGGACAGGCTACTACGAGCAGTACTTC
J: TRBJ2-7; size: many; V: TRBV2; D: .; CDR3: CASNLGTYEQYF; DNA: TGTGCCAGCAACTTGGGGACCTACGAGCAGTACTTC
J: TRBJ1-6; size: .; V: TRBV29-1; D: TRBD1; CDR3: CSVRDSLNSPLHF; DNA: TGCAGCGTACGGGACAGCTTAAATTCACCCCTCCACTTT
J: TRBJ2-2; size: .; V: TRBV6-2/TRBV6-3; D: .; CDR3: CASSYRSNTGELFF; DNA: TGTGCCAGCAGTTACCGGTCGAACACCGGGGAGCTGTTTTTT
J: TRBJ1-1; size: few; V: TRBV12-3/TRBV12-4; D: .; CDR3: CASSLRVRAEAFF; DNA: TGTGCCAGCAGTTTGCGTGTGCGTGCTGAAGCTTTCTTT
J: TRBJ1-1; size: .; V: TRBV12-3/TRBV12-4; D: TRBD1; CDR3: CASSLWTGRKTEAFF; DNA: TGTGCCAGCAGCCTATGGACAGGGAGGAAGACTGAAGCTTTCTTT
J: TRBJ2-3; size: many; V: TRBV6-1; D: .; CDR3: CASSEAQGRKDTQYF; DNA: TGTGCCAGCAGTGAAGCGCAGGGGCGTAAAGATACGCAGTATTTT
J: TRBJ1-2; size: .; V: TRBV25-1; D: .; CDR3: CTSSELYAGINGYTF; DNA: TGTACCAGCAGTGAATTGTACGCAGGGATAAATGGCTACACCTTC
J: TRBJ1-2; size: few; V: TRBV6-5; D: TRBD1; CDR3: CASSSRQGWNYGYTF; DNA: TGTGCCAGCAGTTCCCGACAGGGGTGGAACTATGGCTACACCTTC
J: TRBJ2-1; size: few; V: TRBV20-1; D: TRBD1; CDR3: CSASTGTGAISSYNEQFF; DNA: TGCAGTGCGTCAACCGGGACAGGGGCTATCAGCTCCTACAATGAGCAGTTCTTC
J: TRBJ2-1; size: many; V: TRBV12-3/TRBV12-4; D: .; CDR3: CASSSKLYNEQFF; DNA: TGTGCCAGCAGTTCTAAACTCTACAATGAGCAGTTCTTC
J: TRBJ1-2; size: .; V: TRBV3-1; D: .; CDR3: CASSQVVAGGGYTF; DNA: TGTGCCAGCAGCCAAGTTGTGGCCGGGGGTGGCTACACCTTC
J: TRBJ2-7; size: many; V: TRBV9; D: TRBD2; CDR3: CASSPPRSGAGEQYF; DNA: TGTGCCAGCAGCCCCCCGAGGAGCGGGGCGGGGGAGCAGTACTTC
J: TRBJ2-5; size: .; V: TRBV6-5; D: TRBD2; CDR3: CASSYPIAGGGQTQYF; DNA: TGTGCCAGCAGTTACCCCATAGCGGGGGGGGGACAGACCCAGTACTTC
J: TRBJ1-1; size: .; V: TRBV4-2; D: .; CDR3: CASSQVGGGSTEAFF; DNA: TGTGCCAGCAGCCAAGTAGGCGGGGGTAGCACTGAAGCTTTCTTT
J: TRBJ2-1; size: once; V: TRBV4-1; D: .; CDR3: CASSQASAGSYNEQFF; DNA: TGCGCCAGCAGCCAAGCGTCCGCGGGCTCCTACAATGAGCAGTTCTTC
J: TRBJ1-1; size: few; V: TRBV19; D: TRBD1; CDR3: CASSWGQGGTEAFF; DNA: TGTGCCAGTAGTTGGGGACAGGGTGGCACTGAAGCTTTCTTT
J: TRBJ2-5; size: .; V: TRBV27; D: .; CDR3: CASSLGGTGVETQYF; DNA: TGTGCCAGCAGTTTAGGGGGGACCGGGGTGGAGACCCAGTACTTC
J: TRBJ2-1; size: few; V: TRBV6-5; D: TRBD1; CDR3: CASSYLGQGRNEQFF; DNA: TGTGCCAGCAGTTACCTAGGACAGGGGCGGAATGAGCAGTTCTTC